The clone carrying this T cell receptor beta chain was counted between two and nine times. Its antigen is not identified. Libraries for TCRalpha and TCRbeta carried sample barcodes and unique molecular identifiers via 5'RACE. TCRdb re-called the 5' RACE reads through MiXCR, storing one row per CDR3 protein. This sample has 150,000 to 200,000 distinct CDR3 sequences, with roughly 15% found just once. This sample was included in a study of T-cell memory formation after mild COVID-19. Study-level information: Clusters of TCRs were largely donor specific. Study-level findings and limits: Shrinking CD4+ clones resided mostly in CM and EM, and CD8+ ones in EMRA. Balance between CD4 and CD8 was seen in clones contracting day 15 to 85, and a CD4+ lean was seen in later expanders.

The germline V gene has CDR1 MNHNY and CDR2 SVGAGI (reference sequence). The CDR3 sequence is 13 residues long. J gave up 8 bases and V 6 bases, and 7 bases lay outside the gene matches. This chain joins TRBV6-6 and TRBJ1-2; TRBD1 aligns across 9 bases. The sequenced sample was PBMCs or a T cell subset sorted from them (not recorded which). The sequence derives from an adult woman who had mild COVID-19 (a few samples of this study predate the infection). Cell type and time point are not known. CDR3 DNA sequence: TGTGCCAGCAGAAGCGGGACAGGGAAAGGCTACACCTTC. Translating it yields CASRSGTGKGYTF.